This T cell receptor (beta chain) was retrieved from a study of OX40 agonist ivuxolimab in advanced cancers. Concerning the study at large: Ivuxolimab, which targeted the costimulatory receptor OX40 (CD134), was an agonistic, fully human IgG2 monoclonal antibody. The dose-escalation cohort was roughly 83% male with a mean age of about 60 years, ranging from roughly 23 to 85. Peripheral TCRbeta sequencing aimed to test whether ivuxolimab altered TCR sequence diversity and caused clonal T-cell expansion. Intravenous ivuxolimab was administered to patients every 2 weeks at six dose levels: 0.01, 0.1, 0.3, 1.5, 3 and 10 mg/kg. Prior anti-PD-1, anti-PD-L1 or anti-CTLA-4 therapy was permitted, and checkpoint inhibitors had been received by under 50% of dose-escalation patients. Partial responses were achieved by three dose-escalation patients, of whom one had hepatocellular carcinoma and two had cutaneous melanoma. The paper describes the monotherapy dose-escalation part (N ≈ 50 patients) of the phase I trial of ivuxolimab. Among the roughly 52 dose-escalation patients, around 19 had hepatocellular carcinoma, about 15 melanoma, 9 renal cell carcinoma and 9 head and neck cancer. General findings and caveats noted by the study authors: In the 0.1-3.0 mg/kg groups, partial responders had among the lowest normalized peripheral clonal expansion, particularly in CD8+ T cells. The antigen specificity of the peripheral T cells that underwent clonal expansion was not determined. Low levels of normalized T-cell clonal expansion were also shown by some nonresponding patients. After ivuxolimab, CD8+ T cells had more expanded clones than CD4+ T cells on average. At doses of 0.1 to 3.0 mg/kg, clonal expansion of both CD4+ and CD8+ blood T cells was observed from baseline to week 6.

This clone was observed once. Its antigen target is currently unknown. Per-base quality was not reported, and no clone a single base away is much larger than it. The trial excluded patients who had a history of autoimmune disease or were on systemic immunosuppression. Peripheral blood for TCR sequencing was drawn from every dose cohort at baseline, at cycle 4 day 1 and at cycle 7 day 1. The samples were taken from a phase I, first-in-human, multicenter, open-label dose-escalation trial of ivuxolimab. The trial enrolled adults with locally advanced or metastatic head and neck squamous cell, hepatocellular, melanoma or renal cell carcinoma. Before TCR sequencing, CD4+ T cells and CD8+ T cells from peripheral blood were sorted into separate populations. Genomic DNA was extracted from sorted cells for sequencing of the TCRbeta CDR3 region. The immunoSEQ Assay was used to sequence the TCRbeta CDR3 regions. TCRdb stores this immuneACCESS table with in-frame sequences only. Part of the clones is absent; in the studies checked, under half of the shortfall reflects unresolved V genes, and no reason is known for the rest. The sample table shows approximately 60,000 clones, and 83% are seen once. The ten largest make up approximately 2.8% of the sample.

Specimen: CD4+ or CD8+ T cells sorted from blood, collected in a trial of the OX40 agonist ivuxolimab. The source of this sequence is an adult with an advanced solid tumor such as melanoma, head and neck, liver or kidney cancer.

The nucleotides are TGTGCCAGCAGTCGGGGACGGGGTAGCCGATCCACAGATACGCAGTATTTT. Its amino acids are CASSRGRGSRSTDTQYF. Rearrangement joined TRBV5-4 to TRBJ2-3, with the D call perhaps TRBD1 or TRBD2, each one matching 5 bases. Trimming takes 5 bases from V and 2 bases from J, and the germline ends sit 21 bases apart. Via the germline V gene (reference sequence), CDR1 is SGHNT and CDR2 YYREEE. Taken from cysteine to phenylalanine, the CDR3 has 17 residues. The retained sequence is limited to the CDR3, 51 bases, with the frame set at the first base.